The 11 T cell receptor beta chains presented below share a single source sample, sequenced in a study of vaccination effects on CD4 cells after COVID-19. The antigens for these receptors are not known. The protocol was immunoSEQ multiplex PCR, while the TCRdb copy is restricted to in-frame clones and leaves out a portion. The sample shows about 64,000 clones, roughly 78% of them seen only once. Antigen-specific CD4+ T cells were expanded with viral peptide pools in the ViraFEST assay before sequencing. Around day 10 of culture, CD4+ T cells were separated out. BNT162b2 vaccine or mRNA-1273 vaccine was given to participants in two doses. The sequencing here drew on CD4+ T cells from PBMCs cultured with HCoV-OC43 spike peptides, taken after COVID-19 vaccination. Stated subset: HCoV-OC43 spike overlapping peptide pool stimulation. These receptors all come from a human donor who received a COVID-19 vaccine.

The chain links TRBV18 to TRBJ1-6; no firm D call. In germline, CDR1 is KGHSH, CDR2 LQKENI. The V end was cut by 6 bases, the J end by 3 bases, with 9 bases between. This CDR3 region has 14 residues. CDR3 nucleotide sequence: TGTGCCAGCTCCACAAACAGCTATAATTCACCCCTCCACTTT. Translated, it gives CASSTNSYNSPLHF.

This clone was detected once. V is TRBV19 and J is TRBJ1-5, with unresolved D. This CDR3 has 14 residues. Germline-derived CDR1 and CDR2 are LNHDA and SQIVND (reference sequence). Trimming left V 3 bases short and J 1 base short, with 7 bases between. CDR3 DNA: TGTGCCAGTAGTATCGGTTCGAGCAATCAGCCCCAGCATTTT. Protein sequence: CASSIGSSNQPQHF.

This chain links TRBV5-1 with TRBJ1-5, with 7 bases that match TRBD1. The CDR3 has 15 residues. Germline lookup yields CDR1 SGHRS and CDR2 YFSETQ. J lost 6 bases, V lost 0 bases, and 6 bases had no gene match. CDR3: CASSLEGARGQPQHF. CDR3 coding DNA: TGCGCCAGCAGCTTGGAGGGGGCTCGCGGTCAGCCCCAGCATTTT. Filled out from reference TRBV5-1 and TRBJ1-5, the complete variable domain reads KAGVTQTPRYLIKTRGQQVTLSCSPISGHRSVSWYQQTPGQGLQFLFEYFSETQRNKGNFPGRFSGRQFSNSRSEMNVSTLELGDSALYLCASSLEGARGQPQHFGDGTRLSIL.

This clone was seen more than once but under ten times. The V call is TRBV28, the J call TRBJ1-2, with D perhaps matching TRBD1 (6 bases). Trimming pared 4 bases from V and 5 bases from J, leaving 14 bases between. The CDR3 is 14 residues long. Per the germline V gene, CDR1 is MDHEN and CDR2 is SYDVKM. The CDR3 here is CASSSQQGTYGYTF. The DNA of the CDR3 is TGTGCCAGCAGTTCCCAACAGGGTACATATGGCTACACCTTC.

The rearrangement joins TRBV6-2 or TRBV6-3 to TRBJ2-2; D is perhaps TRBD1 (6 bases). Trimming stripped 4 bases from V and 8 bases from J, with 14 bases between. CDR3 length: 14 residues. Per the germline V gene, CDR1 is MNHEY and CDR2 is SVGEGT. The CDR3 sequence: CASSFTGLLGELFF. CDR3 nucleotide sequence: TGTGCCAGCAGTTTCACAGGGTTGTTGGGGGAGCTGTTTTTT.

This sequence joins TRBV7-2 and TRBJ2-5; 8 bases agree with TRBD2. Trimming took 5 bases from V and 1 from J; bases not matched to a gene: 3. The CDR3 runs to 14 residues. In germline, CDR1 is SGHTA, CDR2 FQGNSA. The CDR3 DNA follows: TGTGCCAGCAGCCTTGGACTAGCCCAAGAGACCCAGTACTTC. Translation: CASSLGLAQETQYF.

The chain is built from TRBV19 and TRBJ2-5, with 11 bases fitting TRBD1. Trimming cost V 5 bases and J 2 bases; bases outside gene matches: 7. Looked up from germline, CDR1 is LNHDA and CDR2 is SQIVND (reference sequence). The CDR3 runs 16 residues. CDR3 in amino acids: CASSSPRDRGQETQYF. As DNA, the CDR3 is TGTGCCAGTAGTTCACCAAGGGACAGGGGGCAAGAGACCCAGTACTTC.

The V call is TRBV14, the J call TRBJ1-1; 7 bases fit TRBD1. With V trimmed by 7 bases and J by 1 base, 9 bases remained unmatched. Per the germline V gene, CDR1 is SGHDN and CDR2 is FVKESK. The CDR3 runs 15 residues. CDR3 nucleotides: TGTGCCAGCACCGGGTGGGACAGAGAGAACACTGAAGCTTTCTTT. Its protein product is CASTGWDRENTEAFF.

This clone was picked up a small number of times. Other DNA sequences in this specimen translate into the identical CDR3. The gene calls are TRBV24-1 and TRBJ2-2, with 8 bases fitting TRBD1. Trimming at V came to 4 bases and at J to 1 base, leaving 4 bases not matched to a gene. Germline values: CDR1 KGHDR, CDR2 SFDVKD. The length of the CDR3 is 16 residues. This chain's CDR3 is CATSDPGTGNTGELFF. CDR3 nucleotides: TGTGCCACCAGTGACCCCGGGACAGGGAACACCGGGGAGCTGTTTTTT.

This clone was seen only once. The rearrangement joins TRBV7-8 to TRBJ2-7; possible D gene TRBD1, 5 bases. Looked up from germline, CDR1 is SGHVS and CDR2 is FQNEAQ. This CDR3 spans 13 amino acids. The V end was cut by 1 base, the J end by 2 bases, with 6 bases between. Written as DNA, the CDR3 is TGTGCCAGCAGCTTAGGGGGCACCTACGAGCAGTACGTC. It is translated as CASSLGGTYEQYV.

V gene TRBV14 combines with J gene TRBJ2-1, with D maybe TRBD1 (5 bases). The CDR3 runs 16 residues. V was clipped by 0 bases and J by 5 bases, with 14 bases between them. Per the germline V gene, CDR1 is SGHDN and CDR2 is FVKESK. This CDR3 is CASSQDRWGVNNEQFF. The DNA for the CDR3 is TGTGCCAGCAGCCAAGATAGGTGGGGCGTGAACAATGAGCAGTTCTTC.